This is a list of T cell receptor beta chains from one sample in a study of blood T cell repertoires in COVID-19. Assay used: immunoSEQ multiplex PCR; TCRdb lists only in-frame clones, some missing. The table includes about 370,000 clones, approximately 88% detected once. Sequenced input: peripheral blood. All receptors come from a woman aged 25 to 39 with COVID-19, enrolled during active disease. The CDR3 runs from the conserved cysteine through the conserved F or W. D genes are given only for firm matches. Some rows have no size entry. The others give once, few or many, or a class for an expanded clone.

>TRBJ1-1|-|TRBV14|-
CASSQDWRVPGFVF
TGTGCCAGCAGCCAAGATTGGCGAGTTCCAGGGTTTGTCTTT
>TRBJ1-1|-|TRBV7-9|-
CASSLAPGLNTEAFF
TGTGCCAGCAGCTTAGCGCCAGGGTTGAACACTGAAGCTTTCTTT
>TRBJ1-5|TRBD1|TRBV6-5|once
CASSAGQAGNQPQHF
TGTGCCAGCAGCGCGGGACAGGCAGGCAATCAGCCCCAGCATTTT
>TRBJ1-6|-|TRBV7-9|-
CASSPAGARGNSPLHF
TGTGCCAGCAGTCCCGCCGGTGCCAGGGGAAATTCACCCCTCCACTTT
>TRBJ1-2|-|TRBV6-5|-
CASSPGQLPGYTF
TGTGCCAGCAGTCCCGGACAACTACCAGGCTACACCTTC
>TRBJ1-1|TRBD1|TRBV18|few
CASSHAQGTANTEAFF
TGTGCCAGCTCCCATGCTCAAGGGACAGCCAACACTGAAGCTTTCTTT
>TRBJ2-1|TRBD1|TRBV2|-
CASSRTYRGDEQFF
TGTGCCAGCAGTCGAACCTACAGGGGAGATGAGCAGTTCTTC
>TRBJ2-1|-|TRBV7-9|-
CASSSGAGADYNEQFF
TGTGCCAGCAGCTCCGGGGCAGGGGCAGACTACAATGAGCAGTTCTTC
>TRBJ2-7|TRBD2|TRBV19|-
CASSIGGGSYEQYF
TGTGCCAGTAGTATCGGCGGGGGGTCCTACGAGCAGTACTTC
>TRBJ1-4|-|TRBV3-1/TRBV3-2|-
CASSQNLLMGHPNEKLFF
TGTGCCAGCAGCCAAAATCTACTTATGGGACATCCAAACGAAAAACTGTTTTTT
>TRBJ1-4|TRBD1|TRBV19|-
CASSGGQGGEKLFF
TGTGCCAGTAGTGGAGGACAGGGCGGAGAAAAACTGTTTTTT
>TRBJ1-4|TRBD1|TRBV5-6|-
CASSGAGQGDEKLFF
TGTGCCAGCAGCGGCGCGGGACAGGGGGATGAAAAACTGTTTTTT
>TRBJ2-5|TRBD2|TRBV28|-
CASNSPTSGGRHLSYQETQYF
TGTGCCAGCAATTCCCCGACTAGCGGGGGGAGACACTTGTCGTACCAAGAGACCCAGTACTTC
>TRBJ2-1|-|TRBV20-1|-
CSASPDNEQFF
TGCAGTGCTAGTCCAGACAATGAGCAGTTCTTC
>TRBJ2-1|TRBD1|TRBV27|-
CASRLWGTGFSYNEQFF
TGTGCCAGCAGACTCTGGGGGACAGGGTTCTCCTACAATGAGCAGTTCTTC
>TRBJ2-1|TRBD1|TRBV18|-
CASSNRDREYNEQFF
TGTGCCAGCTCTAACCGGGACAGGGAGTACAATGAGCAGTTCTTC
>TRBJ2-3|-|TRBV12-3/TRBV12-4|-
CASSLRSTDTQYF
TGTGCCAGCAGTTTACGTAGCACAGATACGCAGTATTTT